Listed here are 9 T cell receptor beta chains from one sample, sequenced in a study of cytomegalovirus exposure and HLA in healthy donors. Amplification used 60 Vbeta primers and 13 Jbeta primers. Method: immunoSEQ multiplex PCR; TCRdb's copy keeps in-frame clones and lacks some. Altogether roughly 73,000 clones are present, approximately 88% being singletons, with the ten largest covering roughly 2.4%. Sample: PBMCs. These receptors came from a woman between 50 and 59 years old in good health and CMV-seronegative.

V and J are TRBV11-2 and TRBJ1-1, with 7 bases aligning to TRBD1. The junction had 8 bases not matched to a gene; V was cut back by 1 base and J by 0 bases. CDR1 is SGHAT and CDR2 is FQNNGV in the germline V gene. This CDR3 is built from 17 residues. CDR3 loop: CASSLAGTAPMNTEAFF. The CDR3 region has the DNA TGTGCCAGCAGCTTAGCCGGGACAGCGCCGATGAACACTGAAGCTTTCTTT.

This clone was detected only a few times. V and J are TRBV27 and TRBJ1-1; perhaps TRBD1 as D (6 bases). The CDR3 contains 13 residues. Trimming stripped 5 bases from V and 13 bases from J, with 20 bases between. Germline V gives CDR1 MNHEY, CDR2 SMNVEV (reference sequence). The CDR3 loop reads CASSPTGFLNSFF. The CDR3 DNA is TGTGCCAGCAGTCCTACAGGGTTCTTAAACAGTTTCTTT.

This clone was counted between two and nine times. This chain links TRBV9 with TRBJ2-1; 7 bases agree with TRBD2. Germline loops: CDR1 SGDLS, CDR2 YYNGEE. V was pared by 0 bases and J by 1 base, with 1 base of the junction left unmatched. The CDR3 consists of 15 residues. CDR3 protein: CASSVGGGSYNEQFF. CDR3 nucleotide sequence: TGTGCCAGCAGCGTAGGGGGGGGATCCTACAATGAGCAGTTCTTC. The variable domain in full, with the rest retrieved from reference TRBV9 and TRBJ2-1, is DSGVTQTPKHLITATGQRVTLRCSPRSGDLSVYWYQQSLDQGLQFLIQYYNGEERAKGNILERFSAQQFPDLHSELNLSSLELGDSALYFCASSVGGGSYNEQFFGPGTRLTVL.

This clone was found once. The genes are TRBV28 and TRBJ1-5; 8 bases match TRBD1. Germline CDR1 MDHEN, CDR2 SYDVKM. V gave up 5 bases and J gave up 4 bases; unmatched junction bases: 10. This CDR3 region has 16 residues. The CDR3 is CASSLKTGVSNQPQHF. CDR3 in DNA: TGTGCCAGCAGTCTAAAGACAGGGGTCAGTAATCAGCCCCAGCATTTT.

The count of this clone is one. The chain links TRBV27 to TRBJ1-5; D not certain. CDR3 length equals 15 residues. Germline V gene data show CDR1 as MNHEY and CDR2 as SMNVEV (reference sequence). Deletions cut 0 bases from V and 7 bases from J, with 13 bases between. CDR3 residues: CASSLSGSLYQPQHF. The CDR3 DNA is TGTGCCAGCAGTTTATCGGGGAGCCTATACCAGCCCCAGCATTTT.

V is TRBV4-1 and J is TRBJ1-2; D is uncertain. The CDR3 runs to 17 residues. V gave up 3 bases and J gave up 2 bases, with 19 bases separating them. Germline V gene sequence: CDR1 MGHRA, CDR2 YSYEKL. The CDR3 nucleotides read TGCGCCAGCAGCCACTTCGCGAGGGCCCCCATAAACTATGGCTACACCTTC. This sequence encodes CASSHFARAPINYGYTF.

The chain has TRBV7-8 and TRBJ2-7; maybe TRBD1 (6 bases). Germline V gene data show CDR1 as SGHVS and CDR2 as FQNEAQ. Trimming shortened V by 1 base and J by 3 bases, and 10 bases separated the two germline ends. CDR3 length equals 14 residues. The CDR3 loop is CASSLVLGGYEQYV. For the CDR3, the DNA is TGTGCCAGCAGCTTAGTACTAGGGGGCTACGAGCAGTACGTC.

The rearrangement joins TRBV4-2 to TRBJ1-2; tentative D call: TRBD1 (6 bases). This CDR3 is 16 amino acids long. V was clipped by 3 bases and J by 4 bases, with 18 bases between them. Germline loops: CDR1 LGHNA, CDR2 YNFKEQ. The CDR3 is CASSHEQGIGGYGYTF. As DNA, the CDR3 is TGTGCCAGCAGCCATGAACAGGGTATCGGTGGCTATGGCTACACCTTC.

The chain couples TRBV2 to TRBJ1-1; possibly TRBD1 for D (5 bases). The V end was cut by 0 bases, the J end by 2 bases, with 13 bases between. Per germline, CDR1 SNHLY and CDR2 FYNNEI. The length of the CDR3 is 16 residues. In DNA, the CDR3 is TGTGCCAGCAGTGAAGCGCCCGGACACTACAACACTGAAGCTTTCTTT. This codes for CASSEAPGHYNTEAFF.